This is a list of T cell receptor beta chains from one sample in a study of patients and donors after allogeneic stem cell transplantation. TCRdb called the RT-PCR reads again in MiXCR, with one record for every CDR3 protein. The table records more than 850,000 distinct CDR3 sequences, about a sixth of them present only once. Material for sequencing was blood, either unsorted or a sorted T cell fraction (not recorded which). Receptors were obtained from a human donor who was either an allogeneic HSCT recipient or a stem cell or donor lymphocyte infusion donor (not recorded which). It is not recorded whose cells these are; they may come from a transplant donor. Each CDR3 is given with its conserved first and last residue. A D gene is named only where the DNA matches it firmly. Only some rows state a clone size, as once, few, many or a class for expanded clones.

TRBJ1-5 . TRBV11-3 few TGTGCCAGCAGCTCCGGGAATGCGGGTCAGCCCCAGCATTTT CASSSGNAGQPQHF
TRBJ2-1 . TRBV5-6 few TGTGCCAGCAGCCGAGCCTTACAGGGAGGGGGTTTCAATGAGCAGTTCTTC CASSRALQGGGFNEQFF
TRBJ2-7 . TRBV12-3/TRBV12-4 . TGTGCCAGCAGTCTAGCCGACAGGCAGGCCTACGAGCAGTACTTC CASSLADRQAYEQYF
TRBJ2-3 . TRBV12-3/TRBV12-4 once TGTGCCAGCAGTCCACGGGGGAAAAACCGAGTCAACCCAGATACGCAGTATTTT CASSPRGKNRVNPDTQYF
TRBJ1-2 TRBD1 TRBV4-2 . TGTGCCAGCAGCCAAGTGACAGGGGGGACCTATGGCTACACCTTC CASSQVTGGTYGYTF
TRBJ1-5 . TRBV5-6 few TGTGCCAGCAGCTTGGCCGGGGGTCGTCAGCCCCAGCATTTT CASSLAGGRQPQHF
TRBJ2-7 . TRBV11-2 . TGTGCCAGCAGCCTCCCCGGCAAGCCCTACGAGCAGTACTTC CASSLPGKPYEQYF
TRBJ2-1 . TRBV11-1 . TGTGCCAGCAGCTTGGGTAGGGCCGAGAACAATGAGCAGTTCTTC CASSLGRAENNEQFF
TRBJ2-5 TRBD2 TRBV6-1 . TGTGCCAGCAGCCCTGGGACTAGCGGGAGGAAGACCCAGTACTTC CASSPGTSGRKTQYF
TRBJ1-5 . TRBV12-3/TRBV12-4 few TGTGCCAGCAGTTTTAGTCTGACGGAGGGGGATCAGCCCCAGCATTTT CASSFSLTEGDQPQHF
TRBJ2-7 . TRBV5-6 . TGTGCCAGCAGCCTGTGGGGGGAAAGCTACGAGCAGTACTTC CASSLWGESYEQYF
TRBJ2-7 . TRBV3-1 . TGTGCCAGCAGCCAAGGGACAGTCGGGTACGAGCAGTACTTC CASSQGTVGYEQYF
TRBJ2-3 TRBD2 TRBV5-5 few TGTGCCAGCAGCTTTGGACTAGCGGGAGTAGTGGCAGATACGCAGTATTTT CASSFGLAGVVADTQYF
TRBJ2-5 . TRBV9 . TGTGCCAGCAGCGTAGGGGAGAGGGAGACCCAGTACTTC CASSVGERETQYF
TRBJ1-6 . TRBV7-3 . TGTGCCAGCAGCTTAATGTCGGGTAAACCCCTCCACTTT CASSLMSGKPLHF
TRBJ2-3 TRBD2 TRBV6-5 . TGTGCCAGCAGTTACTGGACGGGGGGGTCGCAGTATTTT CASSYWTGGSQYF
TRBJ2-2 . TRBV11-2 few TGTGCCAGCAGCTTAGCTAGCGCCGGGGAGCTGTTTTTT CASSLASAGELFF
TRBJ2-7 . TRBV6-6 . TGTGCCAGCAGTCGCTCTACTGCACCTCAGAACTTC CASSRSTAPQNF
TRBJ2-2 TRBD2 TRBV7-2 few TGTGCCAGCAGCTCGCAGCGGGGCACCGGGGAGCTGTTTTTT CASSSQRGTGELFF
TRBJ1-1 TRBD1 TRBV10-3 . TGTGCCATCAGTGAGGCCCAAAACAGGGGCGCACGGAGCACTGAAGCTTTCTTT CAISEAQNRGARSTEAFF
TRBJ1-5 . TRBV2 . TGTGCCAGCGTACCCTCCGGGGGAAATCAGCCCCAGCATTTT CASVPSGGNQPQHF
TRBJ2-5 TRBD2 TRBV6-2/TRBV6-3 . TGTGCCAGCAGTTACGGGACTAGCGGGGTGTACCAAGAGACCCAGTACTTC CASSYGTSGVYQETQYF
TRBJ2-1 . TRBV12-3/TRBV12-4 many TGTGCCAGCAGCCGTAGCGACTCCTACAATGAGCAGTTCTTC CASSRSDSYNEQFF
TRBJ2-1 TRBD1 TRBV12-3/TRBV12-4 many TGTGCCAGCAGTTTATGGGACAGGGTCCACAATGAGCAGTTCTTC CASSLWDRVHNEQFF
TRBJ2-7 TRBD1 TRBV29-1 . TGCAGCGCGGGACAGGGTGGCGACGAGCAGTACTTC CSAGQGGDEQYF
TRBJ1-1 . TRBV6-1 . TGTGCCAGCTACCCAGGACAGAGGAACACTGAAGCTTTCTTT CASYPGQRNTEAFF
TRBJ2-7 TRBD1 TRBV7-2 . TGTGCCAGCAGCCTGGGACAGCCGAGCTCCTACGAGCAGTACTTC CASSLGQPSSYEQYF
TRBJ1-2 . TRBV12-3/TRBV12-4 . TGTGCCAGCAGCCCCGGGACGGCCTTGGGCTATGGCTACACCTTC CASSPGTALGYGYTF
TRBJ1-1 . TRBV20-1 . TGCAGTGCTAGGTCCGGTGTCACTGAAGCTTTCTTT CSARSGVTEAFF
TRBJ2-1 . TRBV3-1 . TGTGCCAGCACCCAAAACCGGGCTGAGCAGTTCTTC CASTQNRAEQFF
TRBJ2-5 . TRBV27 . TGTGCCAGCAGTCCCCGGGACCGGGGCGGGGAGACCCAGTACTTC CASSPRDRGGETQYF
TRBJ2-2 . TRBV4-1 few TGCGCCAGCAGCCCTCTGGGACGGATGAACACCGGGGAGCTGTTTTTT CASSPLGRMNTGELFF
TRBJ2-3 . TRBV12-3/TRBV12-4 few TGTGCCAGCAGTCCCGACCCGAGGGGGTCCCGAACGCAGTATTTT CASSPDPRGSRTQYF
TRBJ2-5 . TRBV20-1 . TGCAGTGCTAGAGATGACAGACCCCAAGAGACCCAGTACTTC CSARDDRPQETQYF
TRBJ2-2 . TRBV10-3 . TGTGCCATCAAGACGTTGGGGAAGGCGGACACCGGGGAGCTGTTTTTT CAIKTLGKADTGELFF
TRBJ1-1 TRBD1 TRBV12-3/TRBV12-4 few TGTGCCAGCACTCGGGACAGGACCATGAACACTGAAGCTTTCTTT CASTRDRTMNTEAFF
TRBJ2-1 TRBD1 TRBV7-9 few TGTGCCAGCAGCCAAACTGACAGGGGGTCCTACAATGAGCAGTTCTTC CASSQTDRGSYNEQFF
TRBJ2-3 TRBD2 TRBV2 few TGTGCCAGCATTAGCGGGGGCCTCACAGATACGCAGTATTTT CASISGGLTDTQYF
TRBJ2-3 . TRBV27 . TGTGCCAGCAGTCAGAGCGGGAGCACAGATACGCAGTATTTT CASSQSGSTDTQYF
TRBJ2-3 . TRBV5-4 . TGTGCCAGCAGCATCCAACAGGTTGCCACAGATACGCAGTATTTT CASSIQQVATDTQYF
TRBJ2-7 . TRBV18 . TGTGCCAGCTCACCACTGGGGGGACCCGAGCAGTACTTC CASSPLGGPEQYF
TRBJ2-1 TRBD2 TRBV12-3/TRBV12-4 . TGTGCCAGCAGTTTTACTAGCGGGGGGGCCAATGAGCAGTTCTTC CASSFTSGGANEQFF
TRBJ1-6 . TRBV5-6 few TGTGCCAGCAGCTTGGACGCCTCACCCCTCCACTTT CASSLDASPLHF
TRBJ1-5 . TRBV29-1 few TGCAGCGTTGAGACTTCCGAGGGGAATCAGCCCCAGCATTTT CSVETSEGNQPQHF
TRBJ2-1 . TRBV5-4 . TGTGCCAGCAGCGGATCTTCTCCCGGATCCTACAATGAGCAGTTCTTC CASSGSSPGSYNEQFF
TRBJ1-5 TRBD1 TRBV20-1 few TGCAGTGCTATCTATCTGGGGACAGGCAATCAGCCCCAGCATTTT CSAIYLGTGNQPQHF
TRBJ1-6 . TRBV15 . TGTGCCACCAGCAGAGTGGAGGGCAGGCAGGTGTGGAATTCACCCCTCCACTTT CATSRVEGRQVWNSPLHF
TRBJ2-5 TRBD2 TRBV15 few TGTGCCACCAGCAGAATGGGGTCGGCGGGGGGGCAAGAGACCCAGTACTTC CATSRMGSAGGQETQYF
TRBJ1-4 . TRBV20-1 . TGCAGTGCTAGTCAGGGGACTGAAAAACTGTTTTTT CSASQGTEKLFF
TRBJ2-6 . TRBV20-1 once TGCAGTGCTAGAAGTGAACCTGGGGCCAACGTCCTGACTTTC CSARSEPGANVLTF
TRBJ1-2 . TRBV4-2 . TGTGCCAGCAGCCAAGGGGGGGCCCAAAGGAGCCATGGCTACACCTTC CASSQGGAQRSHGYTF